These T cell receptor beta chains were read from a single sample in a study of CD8 T cells in Susac syndrome. MiXCR, applied by TCRdb to the immunoSEQ multiplex PCR reads, yields one record per CDR3 protein. The table records hundreds of thousands of distinct CDR3 sequences, 90% to 96% of them present only once. The sample taken for sequencing was CD4+ T cells from PBMCs. The receptors shown here come from a human donor with Susac syndrome. CDR3s include the opening cysteine and the closing phenylalanine or tryptophan. A D gene is named only where the DNA matches it firmly.

j_call: TRBJ2-3
d_call: NA
cdr3_length: 15
v_call: TRBV20-1
cdr3_nt: TGCAGTGCTAGAGGGATTCGCGGGAGCACAGATACGCAGTATTTT
cdr3_aa: CSARGIRGSTDTQYF

j_call: TRBJ2-3
d_call: NA
cdr3_length: 11
v_call: TRBV29-1
cdr3_nt: TGCAGCGTTGCCCCCCCGGATACGCAGTATTTT
cdr3_aa: CSVAPPDTQYF

j_call: TRBJ1-2
d_call: NA
cdr3_length: 13
v_call: TRBV30
cdr3_nt: TGTGCCTGGAGTGTACGACGGTCCAATGGCTACACCTTC
cdr3_aa: CAWSVRRSNGYTF

j_call: TRBJ2-1
d_call: TRBD2
cdr3_length: 16
v_call: TRBV6-2/TRBV6-3
cdr3_nt: TGTGCCAGCAGTTACCGGACTAGCGGGAGTCGCGGTGAGCAGTTCTTC
cdr3_aa: CASSYRTSGSRGEQFF

j_call: TRBJ1-3
d_call: NA
cdr3_length: 17
v_call: TRBV3-1
cdr3_nt: TGTGCCAGCAGCCAAGACCCTCGGGGGCCCTCTGGAAACACCATATATTTT
cdr3_aa: CASSQDPRGPSGNTIYF

j_call: TRBJ1-5
d_call: NA
cdr3_length: 16
v_call: TRBV10-2
cdr3_nt: TGCGCCAGCAGTGAGACAGCAGGGAGTAGCAATCAGCCCCAGCATTTT
cdr3_aa: CASSETAGSSNQPQHF

j_call: TRBJ1-1
d_call: NA
cdr3_length: 15
v_call: TRBV7-8
cdr3_nt: TGTGCCAGCAGCTTAGGAACGGGGCTGAACACTGAAGCTTTCTTT
cdr3_aa: CASSLGTGLNTEAFF

j_call: TRBJ2-3
d_call: NA
cdr3_length: 17
v_call: TRBV29-1
cdr3_nt: TGCAGCGTTCTGGAGAAACCGGGACTGATCTTAACAGATACGCAGTATTTT
cdr3_aa: CSVLEKPGLILTDTQYF

j_call: TRBJ1-2
d_call: NA
cdr3_length: 16
v_call: TRBV1
cdr3_nt: TGCACCAGCAGCCAGTTTCAATCGGGATACGGGCATGGCTACACCTTC
cdr3_aa: CTSSQFQSGYGHGYTF

j_call: TRBJ2-2
d_call: NA
cdr3_length: 15
v_call: TRBV28
cdr3_nt: TGTGCCACCCCTAAAGGGCAAACGAACACCGGGGAGCTGTTTTTT
cdr3_aa: CATPKGQTNTGELFF

j_call: TRBJ2-1
d_call: NA
cdr3_length: 11
v_call: TRBV30
cdr3_nt: TGTGCCTGGTCATTTCGCAATGAGCAGTTCTTC
cdr3_aa: CAWSFRNEQFF

j_call: TRBJ2-1
d_call: TRBD2
cdr3_length: 11
v_call: TRBV3-1
cdr3_nt: TGTGCCAGCAGGGAGCGGGAGGGTCTGTTCTTC
cdr3_aa: CASREREGLFF

j_call: TRBJ2-7
d_call: NA
cdr3_length: 15
v_call: TRBV14
cdr3_nt: TGTGCCAGCAGCCACGTCGGGAGTCCCCCCTACGAGCAGTACTTC
cdr3_aa: CASSHVGSPPYEQYF

j_call: TRBJ1-3
d_call: NA
cdr3_length: 15
v_call: TRBV7-9
cdr3_nt: TGTGCCAGCAGTTCACAGGTTCCCTCTGGAAACACCATATATTTT
cdr3_aa: CASSSQVPSGNTIYF

j_call: TRBJ2-1
d_call: NA
cdr3_length: 14
v_call: TRBV7-3
cdr3_nt: TGTGCCAGCAGCTTAGGTCGGGGCAGCAATGAGCAGTTCTTC
cdr3_aa: CASSLGRGSNEQFF

j_call: TRBJ2-7
d_call: NA
cdr3_length: 16
v_call: TRBV19
cdr3_nt: TGTGCCAGTAGTCCCCTAAGCCTTGACCGAAGCTACGAGCAGTACTTC
cdr3_aa: CASSPLSLDRSYEQYF

j_call: TRBJ2-1
d_call: NA
cdr3_length: 17
v_call: TRBV29-1
cdr3_nt: TGCAGCGTTGAGAAGTCGATATCACCGCAACGGAGGAATGAGCAGTTCTTC
cdr3_aa: CSVEKSISPQRRNEQFF

j_call: TRBJ2-7
d_call: TRBD2
cdr3_length: 15
v_call: TRBV20-1
cdr3_nt: TGCAGTGCTAGAGATCACAGCGGGACCCCCCCGGAGCAGTACTTC
cdr3_aa: CSARDHSGTPPEQYF

j_call: TRBJ2-3
d_call: TRBD2
cdr3_length: 13
v_call: TRBV3-1
cdr3_nt: TGTGCCAGCAGAAATAGCGGGAGTGATACGCAGTATTTT
cdr3_aa: CASRNSGSDTQYF

j_call: TRBJ1-2
d_call: NA
cdr3_length: 14
v_call: TRBV5-6
cdr3_nt: TGTGCCAGCAGCTTGACGGGGCAGGGATATGGCTACACCTTC
cdr3_aa: CASSLTGQGYGYTF

j_call: TRBJ2-1
d_call: NA
cdr3_length: 18
v_call: TRBV30
cdr3_nt: TGTGCCTGGAAGGACCCTTTGACCGGGACCGACAACGGCTATGAGCAGTTCTTC
cdr3_aa: CAWKDPLTGTDNGYEQFF

j_call: TRBJ2-1
d_call: NA
cdr3_length: 14
v_call: TRBV4-1
cdr3_nt: TGCGCCAGCAGCCAACTGTGGCTAGGCAATGAGCAGTTCTTC
cdr3_aa: CASSQLWLGNEQFF

j_call: TRBJ2-5
d_call: NA
cdr3_length: 15
v_call: TRBV29-1
cdr3_nt: TGCAGCGTTGGGCCGACTGCGACAGTCCAAGAGACCCAGTACTTC
cdr3_aa: CSVGPTATVQETQYF